This T cell receptor (beta chain) was identified during a study of technical replicates of blood from four donors. CDR1 is MGHRA and CDR2 is YSYEKL in the germline V gene. This CDR3 has 17 residues. V shed 4 bases and J 8 bases; nucleotides not matched to a gene: 17. Measured with immunoSEQ multiplex PCR; TCRdb has only the in-frame clones, and not every one. The sample yields approximately 80,000 clones, roughly 98% seen once. This TCR derives from a human donor in good health. V is TRBV4-1 and J is TRBJ1-2, with TRBD1 matching 9 bases. Sequencing input: T cells isolated from PBMCs. The CDR3 loop reads CASSRTGTGTGFYGYTF. CDR3 coding DNA: TGCGCCAGCAGCCGAACCGGAACCGGGACAGGGTTTTACGGCTACACCTTC.